Shown below are 32 T cell receptor beta chains from a single sample sequenced in a study of blood T cell repertoires in COVID-19. This table comes from immunoSEQ multiplex PCR, and its TCRdb copy is limited to in-frame clones, with some not included. The sample lists about 240,000 clones; about four fifths were seen once. Source material: PBMCs or T cells enriched from blood (not recorded which). The receptors derive from a woman aged 40 to 49 who had been exposed to COVID-19.

The chain employs TRBV28 and TRBJ2-5; D possibly corresponds to TRBD1 (6 bases). The CDR3 length is 16 residues. V was pared by 2 bases and J by 5 bases, with 18 bases between. Germline loops: CDR1 MDHEN, CDR2 SYDVKM. CDR3 nucleotide sequence: TGTGCCAGCAGTTTACCGGGACACCAGACTGGTGAGACCCAGTACTTC. Translating gives CASSLPGHQTGETQYF.

The chain's CDR3 is CASTQGQSEKLFF. In DNA form, the CDR3 reads TGTGCCAGTACCCAGGGACAGTCTGAAAAACTGTTTTTT. The rearrangement links TRBV19 to TRBJ1-4; 7 bases agree with TRBD1. The V gene end was trimmed by 7 bases and the J gene end by 7 bases; junction bases not matched to a gene: 6. There are 13 residues in the CDR3. Germline V gene sequence: CDR1 LNHDA, CDR2 SQIVND (reference sequence).

This chain links TRBV13 with TRBJ1-3; D ambiguous. CDR1 and CDR2 from the germline V gene are PRHDT and FYEKMQ (reference sequence). The CDR3 is made up of 12 amino acids. V was shortened by 8 bases and J by 1 base, with 6 bases between the two germline ends. CDR3 sequence reads: CASCLSGNTIYF. The CDR3 DNA follows: TGTGCCAGCTGTTTATCTGGAAACACCATATATTTT.

This clone was seen only a few times. J is TRBJ1-3 and V is TRBV5-6; weak D call: TRBD1 (6 bases). CDR1 and CDR2 (germline): SGHDT, YYEEEE. V lost 0 bases and J lost 3, with 10 bases in between. The CDR3 spans 15 residues. The CDR3 here is CASSLDRDLGNTIYF. DNA of the CDR3: TGTGCCAGCAGCTTGGACAGGGACCTTGGAAACACCATATATTTT.

This chain uses TRBV6-5 with TRBJ2-7; 9 bases align to TRBD1. Germline assignment: CDR1 MNHEY and CDR2 SVGAGI. The CDR3 is 13 residues long. J gave up 3 bases and V 8 bases, and 5 bases lay outside the gene matches. The CDR3 DNA sequence: TGTGCCAGCGTCGGGACAGGGAGCTACGAGCAGTACTTC. Amino acid sequence: CASVGTGSYEQYF.

V usage is TRBV30 and J usage is TRBJ2-7; 11 bases fit TRBD1. This CDR3 is built from 16 residues. Per germline, CDR1 GTSNPN and CDR2 SVGIG (reference sequence). After removal of 1 base from V and 5 bases from J, the junction contained 10 bases not matched to a gene. CDR3 residues: CAWSDFRTGGINEQYF. CDR3 nucleotide sequence: TGTGCCTGGAGTGACTTTCGGACAGGGGGCATCAACGAGCAGTACTTC.

This sequence joins TRBV10-3 and TRBJ2-3; 11 bases are shared with TRBD2. Germline-derived CDR1 and CDR2 are ENHRY and SYGVKD. Trimming took 10 bases from V and 6 from J; bases not matched to a gene: 9. The CDR3 has 14 residues. This CDR3 reads CATTSGGSRDTQYF. In nucleotides, the CDR3 is TGTGCCACCACTAGCGGGGGAAGTCGGGATACGCAGTATTTT.

The rearrangement links TRBV7-9 to TRBJ2-3; D gene ambiguous. Trimming stripped 5 bases from V and 3 bases from J, with 9 bases between. Germline V CDR1 and CDR2: SEHNR, FQNEAQ (reference sequence). This CDR3 comprises 13 residues. CDR3: CASSIAGTDTQYF. The CDR3 DNA reads as TGTGCCAGCAGCATCGCCGGGACAGATACGCAGTATTTT.

The genes are TRBV3-1 (or the pseudogene TRBV3-2) and TRBJ2-7; D gene ambiguous. Per germline, CDR1 LGHDT and CDR2 YNNKEL (reference sequence). The V end lost 3 bases, the J end lost 7 bases, and 10 bases lay between the germline ends. The CDR3 runs 12 residues. CDR3 DNA: TGTGCCAGCAGCCAGGAGTTTAGGGAGCAGTACTTC. Its protein product is CASSQEFREQYF.

The chain links TRBV7-2 to TRBJ1-6, with 8 bases aligning to TRBD1. J lost 10 bases, V lost 5 bases, and 7 bases had no gene match. The CDR3 is made up of 14 amino acids. Per germline, CDR1 SGHTA and CDR2 FQGNSA. The CDR3 here is CASSPNQGASPLHF. Here the CDR3 DNA reads TGTGCCAGCAGCCCCAACCAGGGGGCCTCACCCCTCCACTTT.

The chain employs TRBV3-1 (or the pseudogene TRBV3-2) and TRBJ1-4, with D hard to call. V was trimmed by 3 bases and J by 7 bases, leaving 15 bases between them. CDR3 length equals 15 residues. CDR1 is LGHDT and CDR2 is YNNKEL in the germline V gene (reference sequence). The CDR3 spells CASSHHPYGGEKLFF. The CDR3 nucleotides are TGTGCCAGCAGCCATCACCCCTATGGAGGTGAAAAACTGTTTTTT.

This chain connects TRBV12-3 or TRBV12-4 to TRBJ1-5; 7 positions match TRBD1. This CDR3 contains 13 residues. V was pared by 6 bases and J by 4 bases, with 3 bases of the junction left unmatched. CDR3 residues: CASSRDSNQPQHF. The DNA for the CDR3 is TGTGCCAGCAGCAGGGACAGTAATCAGCCCCAGCATTTT.

This clone was seen a handful of times. In DNA form, the CDR3 reads TGTGCCAGCAGCCAAGTTCTGGGACAGGGGCGATCGAATCAGCCCCAGCATTTT. It yields the protein CASSQVLGQGRSNQPQHF. This chain connects TRBV3-1 (or the pseudogene TRBV3-2) to TRBJ1-5; TRBD1 agrees at 10 bases. CDR1 is LGHDT, CDR2 YNNKEL, per germline (reference sequence). The V gene end was trimmed by 1 base and the J gene end by 4 bases; junction bases not matched to a gene: 10. This CDR3 region has 18 residues.

The chain carries TRBV28 and TRBJ1-2; D is possibly TRBD1 (6 bases). Germline CDR1 MDHEN, CDR2 SYDVKM. Trimming removed 4 bases from V and 8 bases from J, with 20 bases in between. CDR3 length: 15 residues. The CDR3 DNA reads TGTGCCAGCAGTTCCCGGGTAAACAGGGTCGGCGGCTACACCTTC. It is translated as CASSSRVNRVGGYTF.

The chain uses TRBV18 and TRBJ2-7; D is unresolved. Germline loops: CDR1 KGHSH, CDR2 LQKENI. The length of the CDR3 is 13 residues. Trimming stripped 3 bases from V and 6 bases from J, with 12 bases between. Here the CDR3 reads CASSPISFAEQYF. DNA for the CDR3: TGTGCCAGCTCACCTATTAGTTTTGCCGAGCAGTACTTC.

This clone appeared many times. The chain has TRBV14 and TRBJ1-4; the match to TRBD1 covers 9 bases. CDR1 and CDR2 from the germline V gene are SGHDN and FVKESK. The CDR3 sequence is 15 residues long. V shed 2 bases, J shed 8 bases, and the junction held 6 bases outside the gene matches. This CDR3 reads CASSQPGTGPEKLFF. The DNA for the CDR3 is TGTGCCAGCAGCCAACCAGGGACAGGGCCCGAAAAACTGTTTTTT.

The rearrangement joins TRBV4-1 to TRBJ1-3, with D hard to call. The germline CDR1 and CDR2 sequences are MGHRA and YSYEKL. V was pared by 1 base and J by 0 bases, with 7 bases between. The CDR3 runs to 15 residues. Here the CDR3 reads CASSQALVSGNTIYF. The CDR3 nucleotides read TGCGCCAGCAGCCAAGCTTTAGTCTCTGGAAACACCATATATTTT.

The chain recombines TRBV7-2 with TRBJ2-1; 9 bases are shared with TRBD2. Germline assignment: CDR1 SGHTA and CDR2 FQGNSA. The V segment lost 4 bases and the J segment 2 bases; nucleotides outside the gene matches: 6. The CDR3 is made up of 16 amino acids. This CDR3 is CASSWVSGGTYNEQFF. The DNA for the CDR3 is TGTGCCAGCAGCTGGGTCAGCGGGGGGACCTACAATGAGCAGTTCTTC.

This chain links TRBV6-5 with TRBJ2-7; TRBD2 matches 11 bases. This CDR3 spans 15 amino acids. The V gene end was trimmed by 4 bases and the J gene end by 4 bases; junction bases not matched to a gene: 6. Germline CDR1 MNHEY, CDR2 SVGAGI. CDR3 residues: CASSSSSGGQYEQYF. The CDR3 DNA sequence: TGTGCCAGCAGTTCCTCTAGCGGGGGGCAGTACGAGCAGTACTTC.

This chain uses TRBV30 with TRBJ2-2, with a weak D call TRBD1 (5 bases). The V gene's germline CDR1 is GTSNPN and CDR2 SVGIG (reference sequence). The V end lost 3 bases, the J end lost 5 bases, and 13 bases lay between the germline ends. The CDR3 is 14 amino acids. CDR3 in amino acids: CAWREGRDTGELFF. The CDR3 nucleotides read TGTGCCTGGAGGGAAGGCAGGGATACCGGGGAGCTGTTTTTT.

This sequence joins TRBV9 and TRBJ1-5; D not resolved. This CDR3 region has 13 residues. Trimming removed 0 bases at V and 2 bases at J, with 3 bases between. CDR1 is SGDLS, CDR2 YYNGEE, per germline. The CDR3 spells CASSVAGNQPQHF. The CDR3 DNA reads TGTGCCAGCAGCGTAGCGGGCAATCAGCCCCAGCATTTT.

The chain has TRBV27 and TRBJ2-1; TRBD2 might be the D (6 bases). Between the trimmed V and J ends, which lost 6 bases and 4 bases, there was a span of 16 bases. Germline-derived CDR1 and CDR2 are MNHEY and SMNVEV (reference sequence). The CDR3 extends over 15 amino acids. The CDR3, as DNA: TGTGCCAGCAGAAACCGGGAGCATGGGTACAATGAGCAGTTCTTC. As protein: CASRNREHGYNEQFF.

This rearrangement joins TRBV3-1 (or the pseudogene TRBV3-2) to TRBJ2-7; TRBD2 aligns across 7 bases. Germline V gene sequence: CDR1 LGHDT, CDR2 YNNKEL (reference sequence). V lost 1 base and J lost 5; bases outside the gene matches: 5. The CDR3 covers 14 residues. The CDR3 sequence is CASSQGGGVHEQYF. For the CDR3, the DNA is TGTGCCAGCAGCCAAGGTGGGGGGGTCCACGAGCAGTACTTC.

The rearrangement uses TRBV5-6 and TRBJ1-6; D is unresolved. V dropped 0 bases and J dropped 6 bases, with 7 bases sitting between them. This CDR3 is built from 14 residues. Looked up from germline, CDR1 is SGHDT and CDR2 is YYEEEE. This chain's CDR3 is CASSLERGNSPLHF. Here the CDR3 DNA reads TGTGCCAGCAGCTTGGAACGGGGTAATTCACCCCTCCACTTT.

This chain links TRBV18 with TRBJ2-7; the D gene is possibly TRBD2 (7 bases). Germline loops: CDR1 KGHSH, CDR2 LQKENI. Trimming removed 5 bases from V and 3 bases from J, with 20 bases in between. The CDR3 has 16 residues. The CDR3: CASSSLWSGDIYEQYF. CDR3 DNA sequence: TGTGCCAGCTCAAGCCTTTGGAGCGGGGACATCTACGAGCAGTACTTC.

V is TRBV6-5 and J is TRBJ1-5; D gene ambiguous. CDR3 size: 15 residues. The V end lost 0 bases, the J end lost 9 bases, and 15 bases lay between the germline ends. CDR1 MNHEY and CDR2 SVGAGI come from the germline V gene. Written as DNA, the CDR3 is TGTGCCAGCAGTTACTCGAAGTCAGGCTTACCGCCCCAGCATTTT. Its translation is CASSYSKSGLPPQHF.

This sequence joins TRBV6-6 and TRBJ1-1; D gene uncertain. V lost 2 bases, J lost 1 base, and 8 bases lay in between. The CDR3 has 14 amino acids. Looked up from germline, CDR1 is MNHNY and CDR2 is SVGAGI (reference sequence). CDR3 in amino acids: CASSYPGGNTEAFF. The CDR3, as DNA: TGTGCCAGCAGTTACCCGGGAGGGAACACTGAAGCTTTCTTT.

This chain links TRBV19 with TRBJ2-1, with 9 bases matching TRBD1. Germline V gene lookup returns CDR1 LNHDA and CDR2 SQIVND (reference sequence). V was pared by 3 bases and J by 5 bases, with 5 bases of the junction left unmatched. The CDR3 is made up of 15 amino acids. The CDR3 sequence: CASSIGTGTNNEQFF. In DNA, the CDR3 is TGTGCCAGTAGTATCGGGACAGGGACGAACAATGAGCAGTTCTTC.

The V and J genes are TRBV19 and TRBJ1-2; D gene uncertain. Germline values: CDR1 LNHDA, CDR2 SQIVND (reference sequence). Trimming shortened V by 4 bases and J by 8 bases, and 8 bases separated the two germline ends. The CDR3 consists of 11 residues. The CDR3 spells CASSTGLGYTF. CDR3 nucleotides: TGTGCCAGTAGTACGGGTTTGGGCTACACCTTC.

V is TRBV6-5 and J is TRBJ1-2; TRBD1 matches 9 bases. Germline V gene sequence: CDR1 MNHEY, CDR2 SVGAGI. After removal of 6 bases from V and 5 bases from J, the junction contained 10 bases not matched to a gene. CDR3 length equals 15 residues. The CDR3 reads CASRWGTGGLYGYTF. The CDR3 bases are TGTGCCAGCAGGTGGGGAACAGGGGGCCTGTATGGCTACACCTTC.

The chain joins TRBV6-5 to TRBJ1-3, with D tentatively TRBD1 (5 bases). This CDR3 is 15 amino acids long. The V and J ends lost 2 bases and 4 bases respectively, with 12 bases between them. Germline assignment: CDR1 MNHEY and CDR2 SVGAGI. The CDR3 spells CASSYRVGLGNTIYF. The CDR3 nucleotides are TGTGCCAGCAGTTACCGCGTGGGGCTGGGAAACACCATATATTTT.

The table lists this clone with a count of one. The rearrangement links TRBV27 to TRBJ2-7; D is undetermined. Per germline, CDR1 MNHEY and CDR2 SMNVEV (reference sequence). Trimming stripped 8 bases from V and 5 bases from J, with 10 bases between. The length of the CDR3 is 11 residues. The CDR3 protein is CASATPDEQYF. For the CDR3, the DNA is TGTGCCAGCGCAACCCCGGACGAGCAGTACTTC.